The clone carrying this TCR beta chain was detected a few times. Its antigen is unknown. Per germline, CDR1 MNHNY and CDR2 SVGAGI (reference sequence). This CDR3 is built from 13 residues. Losses at the gene ends were 7 bases for V and 5 bases for J; bases not matched to a gene: 5. Primers for the PCR totalled 60 Vbeta and 13 Jbeta. The protocol was immunoSEQ multiplex PCR, while the TCRdb copy is restricted to in-frame clones and leaves out a portion. This table has about 180,000 clones, 76% appearing once. This entry belongs to a study of cytomegalovirus exposure and HLA in healthy donors. Study summary: From about 200 million T cells, an earlier analysis saw approximately 110 million unique TCR beta sequences. Counted in an early data release were about 86 million unique TCRs from HLA-typed donors. Regarding the study as a whole: A cluster of highly shared sequence variants was likely a sequencing artifact.

Nominally healthy donors were sampled, though unrecorded immune exposures were likely. This chain connects TRBV6-6 to TRBJ1-5, with 7 bases aligning to TRBD1. This receptor was taken from a man between 18 and 29 years old in good health and CMV-seronegative. Material: PBMCs. DNA for the CDR3: TGTGCCAGCACCGACAGGGTAGATCAGCCCCAGCATTTT. It is translated as CASTDRVDQPQHF.